This TCR beta chain was sequenced in a study of OX40 agonist ivuxolimab in advanced cancers. Across the whole study: Patients treated during dose escalation were battling hepatocellular carcinoma, melanoma, renal cell or head and neck cancer. Participants could have had prior anti-PD-1, anti-PD-L1 or anti-CTLA-4 therapy, and 40% had some. Whole-study findings and limits: Which antigen the expanded peripheral T cells recognized is unknown. Both CD4+ and CD8+ T cell populations in blood had undergone clonal expansion by week 6 at 0.1 to 3.0 mg/kg.

A remark on this clone: What it recognizes is unknown.

The CDR3 contains 14 residues. The germline V gene has CDR1 MDHEN and CDR2 SYDVKM. With 5 bases clipped from V and 7 bases from J, the junction kept 6 bases outside the gene matches. Using immunoSEQ multiplex PCR, the repertoire was profiled, and TCRdb retains in-frame clones only, with some absent. The sample has approximately 73,000 clones; around nine tenths are singletons. The sample consisted of CD4+ or CD8+ T cells sorted from blood, taken in a trial of the OX40 agonist ivuxolimab. The receptor was derived from an adult with an advanced solid tumor such as melanoma, head and neck, liver or kidney cancer. V is TRBV28 and J is TRBJ2-1; 9 bases agree with TRBD1. The CDR3 spells CASSLLTGGNEQFF. The CDR3, as DNA: TGTGCCAGCAGTCTCCTGACAGGGGGAAATGAGCAGTTCTTC.